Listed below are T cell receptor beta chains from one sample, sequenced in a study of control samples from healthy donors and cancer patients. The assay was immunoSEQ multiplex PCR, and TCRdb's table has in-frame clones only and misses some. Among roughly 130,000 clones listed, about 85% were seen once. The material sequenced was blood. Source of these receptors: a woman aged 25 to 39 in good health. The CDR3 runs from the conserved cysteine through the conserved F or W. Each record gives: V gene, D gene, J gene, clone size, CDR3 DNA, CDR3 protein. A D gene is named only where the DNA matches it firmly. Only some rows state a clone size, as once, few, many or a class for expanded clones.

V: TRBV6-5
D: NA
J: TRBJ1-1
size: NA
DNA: TGTGCCAGCAGTTCCTCGTCCCAGGGGAGAGCTTTCTTT
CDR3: CASSSSSQGRAFF

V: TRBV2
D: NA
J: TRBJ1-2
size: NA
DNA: TGTGCCAGCATGGACTCCTCTAACTATGGCTACACCTTC
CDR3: CASMDSSNYGYTF

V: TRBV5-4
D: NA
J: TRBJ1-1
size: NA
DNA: TGTGCCAGCAGGAAGGGGGGGTGGGCAGATGAAGCTTTCTTT
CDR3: CASRKGGWADEAFF

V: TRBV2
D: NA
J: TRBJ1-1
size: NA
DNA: TGTGCCAGCAGAAGGGATGGGGCTGAAGCTTTCTTT
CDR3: CASRRDGAEAFF

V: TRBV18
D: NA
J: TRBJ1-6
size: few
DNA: TGTGCCAGCTCTTCTGGCGGGTTCGAATCACCCCTCCACTTT
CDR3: CASSSGGFESPLHF

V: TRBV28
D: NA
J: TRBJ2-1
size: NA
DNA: TGTGCCAGCTGGACCTACAATGAGCAGTTCTTC
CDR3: CASWTYNEQFF

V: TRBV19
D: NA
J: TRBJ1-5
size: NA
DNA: TGTGCCAGTTGGACGGCAAATCAGCCCCAGCATTTT
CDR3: CASWTANQPQHF

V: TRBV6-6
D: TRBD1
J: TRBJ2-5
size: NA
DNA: TGTGCCAGCAGTTACTTGGGACAGGGGCAAGAGACCCAGTACTTC
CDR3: CASSYLGQGQETQYF

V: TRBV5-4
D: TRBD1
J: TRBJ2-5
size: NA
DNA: TGTGCCAGCACCGCACGGACAGGGGGGGAAGAGACCCAGTACTTC
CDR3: CASTARTGGEETQYF

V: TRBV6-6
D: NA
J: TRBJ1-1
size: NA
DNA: TGTGCCAGCAGTTACTCGCCAAGCACGAACACTGAAGCTTTCTTT
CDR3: CASSYSPSTNTEAFF

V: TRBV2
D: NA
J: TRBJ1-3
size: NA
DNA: TGTGCCAGCAGTGATTCTCGGAATCAGGGGCTCTCTGGAAACACCATATATTTT
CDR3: CASSDSRNQGLSGNTIYF

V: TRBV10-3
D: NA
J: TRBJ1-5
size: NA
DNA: TGTGCCATCAGTGAGAGAGTTAGCAATCAGCCCCAGCATTTT
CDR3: CAISERVSNQPQHF